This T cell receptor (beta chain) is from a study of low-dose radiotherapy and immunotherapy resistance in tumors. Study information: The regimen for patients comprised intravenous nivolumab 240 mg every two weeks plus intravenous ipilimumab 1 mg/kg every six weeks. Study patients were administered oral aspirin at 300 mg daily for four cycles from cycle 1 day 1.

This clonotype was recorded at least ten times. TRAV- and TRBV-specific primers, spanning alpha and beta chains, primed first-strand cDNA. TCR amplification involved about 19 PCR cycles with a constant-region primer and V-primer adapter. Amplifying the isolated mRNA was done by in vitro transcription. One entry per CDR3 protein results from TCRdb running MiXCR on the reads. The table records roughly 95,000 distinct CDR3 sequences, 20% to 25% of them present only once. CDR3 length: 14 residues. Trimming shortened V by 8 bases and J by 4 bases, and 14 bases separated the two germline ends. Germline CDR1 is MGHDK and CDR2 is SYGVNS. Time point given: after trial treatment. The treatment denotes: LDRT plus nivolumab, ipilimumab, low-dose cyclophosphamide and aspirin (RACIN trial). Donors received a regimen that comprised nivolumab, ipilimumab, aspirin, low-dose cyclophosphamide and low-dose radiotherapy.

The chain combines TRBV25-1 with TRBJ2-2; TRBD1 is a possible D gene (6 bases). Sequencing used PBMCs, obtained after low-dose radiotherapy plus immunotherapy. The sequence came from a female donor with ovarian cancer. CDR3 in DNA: TGTGCCAGCGGCAGGGGCGTGAGCACCGGGGAGCTGTTTTTT. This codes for CASGRGVSTGELFF.